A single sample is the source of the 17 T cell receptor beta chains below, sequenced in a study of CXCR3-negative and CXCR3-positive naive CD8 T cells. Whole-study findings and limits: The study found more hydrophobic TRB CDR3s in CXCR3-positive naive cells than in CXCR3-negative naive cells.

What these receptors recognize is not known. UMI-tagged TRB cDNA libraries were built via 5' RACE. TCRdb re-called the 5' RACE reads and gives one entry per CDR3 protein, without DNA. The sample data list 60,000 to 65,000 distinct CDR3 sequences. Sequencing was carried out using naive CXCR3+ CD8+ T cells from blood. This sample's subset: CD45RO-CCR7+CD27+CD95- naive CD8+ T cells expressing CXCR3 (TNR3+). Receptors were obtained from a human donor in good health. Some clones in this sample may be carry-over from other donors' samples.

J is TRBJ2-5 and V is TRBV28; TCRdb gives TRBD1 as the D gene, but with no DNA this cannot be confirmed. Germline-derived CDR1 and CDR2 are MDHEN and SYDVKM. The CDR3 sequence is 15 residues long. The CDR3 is CASSSGDPELETQYF.

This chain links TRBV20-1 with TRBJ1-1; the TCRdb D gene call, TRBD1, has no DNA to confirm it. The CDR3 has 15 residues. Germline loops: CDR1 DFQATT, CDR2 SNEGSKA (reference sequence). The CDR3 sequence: CSAPLSQGFHTEAFF.

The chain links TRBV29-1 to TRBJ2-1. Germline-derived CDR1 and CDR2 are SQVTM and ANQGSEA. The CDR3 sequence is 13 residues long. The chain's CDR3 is CSVEGRVGYEQFF.

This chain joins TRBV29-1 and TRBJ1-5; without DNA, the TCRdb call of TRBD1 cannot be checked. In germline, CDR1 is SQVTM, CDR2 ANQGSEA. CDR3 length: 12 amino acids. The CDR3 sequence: CSVTGSFNSQHF.

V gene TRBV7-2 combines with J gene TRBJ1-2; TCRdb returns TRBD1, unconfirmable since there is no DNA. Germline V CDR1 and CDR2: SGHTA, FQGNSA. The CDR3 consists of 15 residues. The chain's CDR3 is CASSQEGGGRFGYTF.

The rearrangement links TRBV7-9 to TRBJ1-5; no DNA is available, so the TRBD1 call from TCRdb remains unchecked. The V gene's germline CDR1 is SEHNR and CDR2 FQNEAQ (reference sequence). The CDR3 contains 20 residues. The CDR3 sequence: CASSQDLEGQGMRGNQPQHF.

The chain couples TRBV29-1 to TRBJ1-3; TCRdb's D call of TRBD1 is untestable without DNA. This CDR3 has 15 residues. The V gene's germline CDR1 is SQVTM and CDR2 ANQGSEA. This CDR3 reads CSVEDLDRGGNTIYF.

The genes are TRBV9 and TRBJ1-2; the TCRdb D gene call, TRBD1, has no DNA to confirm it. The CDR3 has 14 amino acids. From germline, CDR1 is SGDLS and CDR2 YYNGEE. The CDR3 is CASSASGTPLGYTF.

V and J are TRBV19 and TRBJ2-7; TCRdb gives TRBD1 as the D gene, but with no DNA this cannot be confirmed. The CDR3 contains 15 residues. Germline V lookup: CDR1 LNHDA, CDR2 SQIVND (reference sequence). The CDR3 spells CASRTTGTASYEQYF.

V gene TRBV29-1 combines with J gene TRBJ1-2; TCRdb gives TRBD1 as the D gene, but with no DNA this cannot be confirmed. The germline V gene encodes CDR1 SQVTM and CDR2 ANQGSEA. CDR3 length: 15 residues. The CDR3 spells CSTYGQTKGNYGYTF.

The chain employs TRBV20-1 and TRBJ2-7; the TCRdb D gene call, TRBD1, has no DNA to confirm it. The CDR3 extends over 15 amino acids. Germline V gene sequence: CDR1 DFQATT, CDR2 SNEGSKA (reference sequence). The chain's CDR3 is CSASTPDRESYEQYF.

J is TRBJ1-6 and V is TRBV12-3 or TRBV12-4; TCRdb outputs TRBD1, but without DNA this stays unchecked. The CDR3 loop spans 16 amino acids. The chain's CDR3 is CASSTRPGTYNSPLHF.

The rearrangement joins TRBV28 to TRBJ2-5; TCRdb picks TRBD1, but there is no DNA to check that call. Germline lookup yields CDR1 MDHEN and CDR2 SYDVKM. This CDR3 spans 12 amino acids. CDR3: CASLGQEETQYF.

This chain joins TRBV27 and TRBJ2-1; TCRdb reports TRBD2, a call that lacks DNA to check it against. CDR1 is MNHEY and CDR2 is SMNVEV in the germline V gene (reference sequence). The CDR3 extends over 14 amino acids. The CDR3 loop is CASSLLGGGNEQFF.

The CDR3 is CASRPGTSYEQYF. The chain uses TRBV7-8 and TRBJ2-7; TCRdb picks TRBD2, but there is no DNA to check that call. The germline gives CDR1 SGHVS, CDR2 FQNEAQ. CDR3 size: 13 residues.

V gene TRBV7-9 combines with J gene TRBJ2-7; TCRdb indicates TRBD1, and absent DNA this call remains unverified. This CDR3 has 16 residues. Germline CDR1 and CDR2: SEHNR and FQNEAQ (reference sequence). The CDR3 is CASRTQYGGASYEQYF. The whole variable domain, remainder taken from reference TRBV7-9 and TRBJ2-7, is DTGVSQNPRHKITKRGQNVTFRCDPISEHNRLYWYRQTLGQGPEFLTYFQNEAQLEKSRLLSDRFSAERPKGSFSTLEIQRTEQGDSAMYLCASRTQYGGASYEQYFGPGTRLTVT.

CDR3 sequence: CASSFRTASYEQYF. The chain recombines TRBV12-3 or TRBV12-4 with TRBJ2-7. The CDR3 is 14 residues long.